One sample yielded the 9 T cell receptor beta chains listed below, sequenced in a study of response to subunit inactivated influenza vaccine. MiXCR was run by TCRdb on the RT-PCR reads, yielding one entry per CDR3 protein. The data hold about 500,000 distinct CDR3 sequences, with 10% to 15% observed a single time. The sequencing used PBMCs from blood, collected roughly 6 weeks after vaccination. The receptors stem from a man between 45 and 60 years old who received an inactivated influenza vaccine.

As to this clonotype: One end of the junction varies from germline; a read error may be responsible. The chain couples TRBV24-1 to TRBJ2-1; TRBD1 matches 9 bases. Per germline, CDR1 KGHDR and CDR2 SFDVKD. The CDR3 contains 14 residues. For the CDR3, the DNA is TGTGCCACCGGGGGACAGGGCTCCTTCAATGAGCAGTTCTTC. This translates into CATGGQGSFNEQFF.

This clonotype showed up just a few times. The chain has TRBV5-1 and TRBJ1-3; D is unresolved. Deletions cut 0 bases from V and 6 bases from J, with 10 bases between. CDR1 SGHRS and CDR2 YFSETQ come from the germline V gene. The CDR3 sequence is 14 residues long. This chain's CDR3 is CASSLDSPLNTIYF. CDR3 bases: TGCGCCAGCAGCTTGGACAGTCCCCTAAACACCATATATTTT.

This clonotype came up many times. This rearrangement joins TRBV20-1 to TRBJ1-5; the D gene is possibly TRBD1 (5 bases). There are 15 residues in the CDR3. With 7 bases removed from V and 2 bases from J, the gap between germline ends came to 18 bases. Germline CDR1 DFQATT, CDR2 SNEGSKA (reference sequence). The chain's CDR3 is CSVVGGSGRNQPQHF. Written as DNA, the CDR3 is TGCAGTGTCGTCGGGGGGTCGGGTCGCAATCAGCCCCAGCATTTT.

This clonotype was counted at least ten times. The chain has TRBV4-3 and TRBJ2-7; D is undetermined. Germline V CDR1 and CDR2: LGHNA, YSLEER. Trimming cost V 0 bases and J 4 bases, with 7 bases left between them. This CDR3 has 13 residues. DNA for the CDR3: TGCGCCAGCAGCCAAGACCTCCTGTACGAGCAGTACTTC. Translation gives CASSQDLLYEQYF.

There are a few counts of this clonotype. The germline gene is not matched at one end of the junction; a read error may be the cause. The V call is TRBV7-8, the J call TRBJ2-1; 7 nucleotides agree with TRBD2. Looked up from germline, CDR1 is SGHVS and CDR2 is FQNEAQ. The CDR3 spans 11 residues. CDR3 loop: CASSERDDQFF. As DNA, the CDR3 is TGTGCCAGCAGCGAGCGGGATGACCAGTTCTTC. The full variable domain, completed using reference TRBV7-8 and TRBJ2-1, is GAGVSQSPRYKVAKRGQDVALRCDPISGHVSLFWYQQALGQGPEFLTYFQNEAQLDKSGLPSDRFFAERPEGSVSTLKIQRTQQEDSAVYLCASSERDDQFFGPGTRLTVL.

This rearrangement joins TRBV11-2 to TRBJ2-1; 7 bases are shared with TRBD2. This CDR3 is 14 amino acids long. The V gene end was trimmed by 1 base and the J gene end by 9 bases; junction bases not matched to a gene: 6. Looked up from germline, CDR1 is SGHAT and CDR2 is FQNNGV. The CDR3 loop reads CASSLVRGDLEQFF. In DNA, the CDR3 is TGTGCCAGCAGCTTAGTCCGGGGGGACCTTGAGCAGTTCTTC.

This clonotype has a count of ten or more. The chain recombines TRBV7-8 with TRBJ1-3; 8 nucleotides agree with TRBD1. The V segment lost 1 base and the J segment 6 bases; nucleotides outside the gene matches: 5. Germline values: CDR1 SGHVS, CDR2 FQNEAQ. The CDR3 consists of 15 residues. The DNA of the CDR3 is TGTGCCAGCAGCTTAGATGGGACAGGCATAAACACCATATATTTT. Its translation: CASSLDGTGINTIYF.

The rearrangement joins TRBV29-1 to TRBJ2-2, with D perhaps matching TRBD2 (6 bases). Deletions cut 3 bases from V and 0 bases from J, with 14 bases between. The germline V gene encodes CDR1 SQVTM and CDR2 ANQGSEA. The CDR3 length is 16 residues. CDR3 sequence reads: CSVEEGRNANTGELFF. Here the CDR3 DNA reads TGCAGCGTTGAGGAGGGCCGGAACGCGAACACCGGGGAGCTGTTTTTT.

This clonotype was seen many times. This chain connects TRBV6-4 to TRBJ1-1; tentatively, D is TRBD1 (6 bases). Trimming took off 4 bases at V and 2 bases at J, with 8 bases between the two ends. CDR1 is MRHNA, CDR2 SNTAGT, per germline. This CDR3 spans 13 amino acids. The CDR3 DNA sequence: TGTGCCAGCAGTGCGGACAGAAACACTGAAGCTTTCTTT. This codes for CASSADRNTEAFF.